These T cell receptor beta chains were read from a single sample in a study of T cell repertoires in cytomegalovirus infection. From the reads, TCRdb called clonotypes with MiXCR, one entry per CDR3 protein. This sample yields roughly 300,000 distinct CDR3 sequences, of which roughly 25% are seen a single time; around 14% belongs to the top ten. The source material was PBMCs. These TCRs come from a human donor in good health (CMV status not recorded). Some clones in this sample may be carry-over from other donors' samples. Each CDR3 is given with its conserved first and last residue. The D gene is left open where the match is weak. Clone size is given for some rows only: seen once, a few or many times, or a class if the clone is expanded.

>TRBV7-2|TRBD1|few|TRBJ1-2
TGTGCCAGCAGCAACCGTCAGGGGGTCGGCTATGGCTACACCTTC
CASSNRQGVGYGYTF
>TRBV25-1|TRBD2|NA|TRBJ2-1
TGTGCCAGCACCAGAGCGGGGGGGCGCTACAATGAGCAGTTCTTC
CASTRAGGRYNEQFF
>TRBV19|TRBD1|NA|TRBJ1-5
TGTGCCAGTAGAAGGGGGCAGGGCGGACAGCCCCAGCATTTT
CASRRGQGGQPQHF
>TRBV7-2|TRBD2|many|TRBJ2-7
TGTGCCAGCAGCTGGAGCCCGGGACTAGGGCAAGGAGGCGAGCAGTACTTC
CASSWSPGLGQGGEQYF
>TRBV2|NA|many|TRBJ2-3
TGTGCCAGCAGCGCTGGAGGGGGGGGCCCAGATACGCAGTATTTT
CASSAGGGGPDTQYF
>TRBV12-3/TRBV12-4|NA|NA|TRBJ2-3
TGTGCCAGCAGTTCCCGAGGACTGGGAACAGATACGCAGTATTTT
CASSSRGLGTDTQYF
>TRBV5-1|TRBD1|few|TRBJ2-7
TGCGCCAGCAGCCAAACAGGGGGCCACGAGCAGTACTTC
CASSQTGGHEQYF
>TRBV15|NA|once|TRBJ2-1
TGTGCCACCAGCAGGCCCGGGCCAGGCAATGAGCAGTTCTTC
CATSRPGPGNEQFF
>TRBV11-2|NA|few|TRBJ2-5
TGTGCCAGCAGCTCGCCCTCCAGACTCCAAGAGACCCAGTACTTC
CASSSPSRLQETQYF
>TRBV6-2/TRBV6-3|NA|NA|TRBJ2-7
TGTGCCAGCAGTTACTCGACTAGATCTCGCTACGAGCAGTACTTC
CASSYSTRSRYEQYF
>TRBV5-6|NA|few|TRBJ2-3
TGTGCCAGCAGCTCCGTCACCTCCGCAGATACGCAGTATTTT
CASSSVTSADTQYF
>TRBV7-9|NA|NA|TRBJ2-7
TGTGCCAGCAGTCCCTCCGGGGCAACCTACGAGCAGTACTTC
CASSPSGATYEQYF
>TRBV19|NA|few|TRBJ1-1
TGTGCCAGTAGGACCGGGAATCCCAACACTGAAGCTTTCTTT
CASRTGNPNTEAFF
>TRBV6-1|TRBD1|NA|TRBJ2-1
TGTGCCAGCAGACCACAACAGGGGGGACCCTACAATGAGCAGTTCTTC
CASRPQQGGPYNEQFF
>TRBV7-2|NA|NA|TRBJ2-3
TGTGCCAGCAGCACACAGGTTGGAGGAGGCACAGATACGCAGTATTTT
CASSTQVGGGTDTQYF
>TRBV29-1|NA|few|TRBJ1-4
TGCAGCGTTGTACAGGGCTGGAGTGAAAAACTGTTTTTT
CSVVQGWSEKLFF
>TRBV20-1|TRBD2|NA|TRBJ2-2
TGCAGTGCAATGGTGGCGGGGGGCAGGAACGGGGAGCTGTTTTTT
CSAMVAGGRNGELFF
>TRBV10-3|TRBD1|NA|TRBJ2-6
TGTGCCATCAGCCCGGGACAGGGGATAGCTGGGGCCAACGTCCTGACTTTC
CAISPGQGIAGANVLTF
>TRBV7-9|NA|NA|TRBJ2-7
TGTGCCAGCAGCTTAACACAGGTTGGATACGAGCAGTACTTC
CASSLTQVGYEQYF
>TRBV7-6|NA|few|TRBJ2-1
TGTGCCAGCAGCTTAGACTACGGCTTGCAGTTCTTC
CASSLDYGLQFF
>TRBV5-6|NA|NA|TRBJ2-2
TGTGCCAGCAGCTTGTTGCCCGCCACCGGGGAGCTGTTTTTT
CASSLLPATGELFF
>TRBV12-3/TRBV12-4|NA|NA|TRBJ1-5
TGTGCCAGCAGTTTAAGGTCCGGTCAGCCCCAGCATTTT
CASSLRSGQPQHF
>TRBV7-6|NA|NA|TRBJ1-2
TGTGCCAGCAGCTTCGACAGCTCCTATGGCTACACCTTC
CASSFDSSYGYTF
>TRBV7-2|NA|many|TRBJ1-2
TGTGCCAGCAGCTATGGGAGACGGACAAATAACTATGGCTACACCTTC
CASSYGRRTNNYGYTF
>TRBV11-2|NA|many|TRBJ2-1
TGTGCCAGCAGCCCCCGCCCTAGCCCCAATGAGCAGTTCTTC
CASSPRPSPNEQFF
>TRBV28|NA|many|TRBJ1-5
TGTGCCAGCAGCTTAGAAGGTCAGCCCCAGCATTTT
CASSLEGQPQHF
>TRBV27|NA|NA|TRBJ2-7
TGTGCCAGCACCTCCCGGGGGGCGCAGTACTTC
CASTSRGAQYF
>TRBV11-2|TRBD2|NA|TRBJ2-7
TGTGCCAGCAGCCCACTAGCGGGAGTAGGCGAGCAGTACTTC
CASSPLAGVGEQYF
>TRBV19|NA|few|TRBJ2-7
TGTGCCAGTAGTTATCCAGGGGGGAACGAGCAGTACTTC
CASSYPGGNEQYF
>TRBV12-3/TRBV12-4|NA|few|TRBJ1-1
TGTGCCAGCAGACTATCAGGGTTAGGCACTGAAGCTTTCTTT
CASRLSGLGTEAFF
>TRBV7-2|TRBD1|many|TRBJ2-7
TGTGCCAGCAGCTCCGGGACAGGACTCTACGAGCAGTACTTC
CASSSGTGLYEQYF
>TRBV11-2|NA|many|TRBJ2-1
TGTGCCAGCAGCTTAGAGGGAGAGCAGTTCTTC
CASSLEGEQFF
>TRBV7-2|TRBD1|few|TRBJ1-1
TGTGCCAGCAGCTTAGGTAGGGGGCAAGAAGCTTTCTTT
CASSLGRGQEAFF
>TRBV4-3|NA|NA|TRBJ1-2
TGCGCCAGCAGCCAAGACCGGGACACCTACTATGGCTACACCTTC
CASSQDRDTYYGYTF
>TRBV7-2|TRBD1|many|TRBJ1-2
TGTGCCAGCAGCGGGGACAGGGCAGCTAACTATGGCTACACCTTC
CASSGDRAANYGYTF
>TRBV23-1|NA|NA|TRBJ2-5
TGCGCCAGCAGTCAATTCGGGGGAGTAGAGACCCAGTACTTC
CASSQFGGVETQYF
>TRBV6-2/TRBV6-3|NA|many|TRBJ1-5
TGTGCCAGCAGTTACACCCGGACAAGCAATCAGCCCCAGCATTTT
CASSYTRTSNQPQHF
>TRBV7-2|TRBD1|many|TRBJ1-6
TGTGCCAGCAGCTTAGGACAGGGGAGTTATTCACCCCTCCACTTT
CASSLGQGSYSPLHF
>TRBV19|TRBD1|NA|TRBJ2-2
TGTGCCAGTAGTACTCCGGGACAGCTAATCACCGGGGAGCTGTTTTTT
CASSTPGQLITGELFF
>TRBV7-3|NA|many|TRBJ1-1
TGTGCCAGCGGGGGGCGGGAGGGTGGAGCTTTCTTT
CASGGREGGAFF
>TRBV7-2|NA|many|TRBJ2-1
TGTGCCAGCAGCCCCAGCTGGGCTTACAATGAGCAGTTCTTC
CASSPSWAYNEQFF
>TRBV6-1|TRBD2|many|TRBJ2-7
TGTGCCAGCAGTGCCAGACTAGCGGGAGGGTCCTACGAGCAGTACTTC
CASSARLAGGSYEQYF